What follows are 13 T cell receptor beta chains derived from one specimen sequenced in a study of graft-versus-host responses after intestinal transplantation. The table came from immunoSEQ multiplex PCR; TCRdb's copy has only in-frame clones and leaves some out. Among under 30,000 clones listed, roughly 90% were seen once. Sequencing was performed on PBMCs, taken around 38 days after intestinal transplant. The source of these receptors is a human patient who received an intestinal transplant, so some T cells may come from the graft donor.

The rearrangement uses TRBV28 and TRBJ1-4, with TRBD1 identical over 7 bases. V was pared by 7 bases and J by 4 bases, with 6 bases of the junction left unmatched. There are 14 residues in the CDR3. Germline V lookup: CDR1 MDHEN, CDR2 SYDVKM. This CDR3 is CASTIGTVNEKLFF. As DNA, the CDR3 is TGTGCCAGCACTATCGGGACAGTTAATGAAAAACTGTTTTTT.

The V and J genes are TRBV7-2 and TRBJ2-7; D is perhaps TRBD2 (6 bases). Germline V gives CDR1 SGHTA, CDR2 FQGNSA. The ends were cut back, 6 bases at V and 6 bases at J, with 9 bases in the middle. CDR3 size: 11 residues. Here the CDR3 DNA reads TGTGCCAGCAGGGGGGGAGGCGAGCAGTACTTC. Amino acid sequence: CASRGGGEQYF. The full variable domain, rest sourced from reference TRBV7-2 and TRBJ2-7, is GAGVSQSPSNKVTEKGKDVELRCDPISGHTALYWYRQSLGQGLEFLIYFQGNSAPDKSGLPSDRFSAERTGGSVSTLTIQRTQQEDSAVYLCASRGGGEQYFGPGTRLTVT.

The chain joins TRBV19 to TRBJ2-4, with TRBD1 matching 9 bases. This CDR3 is built from 15 residues. J was trimmed by 7 bases and V by 7 bases; bases with no gene match: 11. Looked up from germline, CDR1 is LNHDA and CDR2 is SQIVND (reference sequence). CDR3: CASTPGTGLANIQYF. The CDR3, as DNA: TGTGCCAGTACTCCCGGGACAGGGTTAGCTAACATTCAGTACTTC.

The chain couples TRBV18 to TRBJ2-1; D not certain. Germline V lookup: CDR1 KGHSH, CDR2 LQKENI. The CDR3 has 11 amino acids. Deletions cut 6 bases from V and 5 bases from J, with 5 bases between. DNA of the CDR3: TGTGCCAGCTCGTCCAACAATGAGCAGTTCTTC. Encoded protein: CASSSNNEQFF.

The chain is built from TRBV27 and TRBJ2-1; D is unresolved. CDR1 and CDR2 from the germline V gene are MNHEY and SMNVEV (reference sequence). There are 13 residues in the CDR3. V shed 5 bases and J shed 13 bases, with 18 bases lying between them. The CDR3 sequence is CASSPLGSGSQFF. The CDR3 DNA is TGTGCCAGCAGTCCCCTGGGGTCTGGCTCCCAGTTCTTC.

The chain links TRBV6-6 to TRBJ2-1; TRBD2 aligns across 10 bases. Germline V CDR1 and CDR2: MNHNY, SVGAGI (reference sequence). This CDR3 has 13 amino acids. The V gene end was trimmed by 8 bases and the J gene end by 8 bases; junction bases not matched to a gene: 6. In DNA, the CDR3 is TGTGCCAGCCGGCTAGCGGGAGAGGATGAGCAGTTCTTC. Its translation is CASRLAGEDEQFF.

The rearrangement uses TRBV10-3 and TRBJ2-5; 10 bases are a match to TRBD2. The CDR3 sequence is 14 residues long. Per germline, CDR1 ENHRY and CDR2 SYGVKD. J gave up 1 base and V 8 bases, and 4 bases lay outside the gene matches. CDR3 DNA sequence: TGTGCCATCGCTAGCGGGAGTGGCCAAGAGACCCAGTACTTC. Its translation: CAIASGSGQETQYF.

This clone occurred once. This sequence joins TRBV6-4 and TRBJ1-6; the D gene is possibly TRBD1 (5 bases). The CDR3 sequence is 13 residues long. Germline CDR1 reads MRHNA; CDR2 reads SNTAGT. Trimming cost V 6 bases and J 10 bases, with 13 bases left between them. For the CDR3, the DNA is TGTGCCAGCAGCCCCGTGGGGGGGTCACCCCTCCACTTT. This encodes CASSPVGGSPLHF.

This clone appeared a single time. V usage is TRBV7-9 and J usage is TRBJ2-1; D is undetermined. This CDR3 is built from 14 residues. Germline CDR1 reads SEHNR; CDR2 reads FQNEAQ (reference sequence). The V and J ends lost 2 bases and 0 bases respectively, with 5 bases between them. The CDR3 DNA follows: TGTGCCAGCAGCTTACTAGTCTCCTACAATGAGCAGTTCTTC. It is translated as CASSLLVSYNEQFF.

J is TRBJ2-1 and V is TRBV5-6, with D unclear. Trimming stripped 2 bases from V and 8 bases from J, with 8 bases between. CDR3 length: 12 amino acids. The germline CDR1 and CDR2 sequences are SGHDT and YYEEEE. CDR3: CASSFSWDEQFF. In DNA form, the CDR3 reads TGTGCCAGCAGCTTCTCATGGGATGAGCAGTTCTTC.

The chain uses TRBV6-5 and TRBJ2-7, with a tentative D call TRBD1 (6 bases). CDR1 is MNHEY, CDR2 SVGAGI, per germline. This CDR3 has 15 amino acids. Trimming left V 0 bases short and J 5 bases short, with 14 bases between. The DNA for the CDR3 is TGTGCCAGCAGTTACTCAGGGCAGGGGCTCGACGAGCAGTACTTC. This gives the protein CASSYSGQGLDEQYF.

The gene calls are TRBV2 and TRBJ2-5, with 11 bases identical to TRBD2. The tail of the sequence fits TRBJ2-7 better, so the J call may be wrong. CDR1 is SNHLY and CDR2 is FYNNEI in the germline V gene. The CDR3 covers 14 residues. This CDR3 reads CASSEGLAVYEQYF. CDR3 DNA sequence: TGTGCCAGCAGTGAGGGACTAGCGGTCTACGAGCAGTACTTC.

The chain employs TRBV28 and TRBJ2-1; D is perhaps TRBD1 (6 bases). Trimming pared 4 bases from V and 10 bases from J, leaving 8 bases between. Germline loops: CDR1 MDHEN, CDR2 SYDVKM. The CDR3 is 11 residues long. The CDR3 spells CASSSGTEQFF. For the CDR3, the DNA is TGTGCCAGCAGTTCCGGGACAGAGCAGTTCTTC.